This T cell receptor beta chain was obtained from a study of T cell responses to AZD1222 COVID-19 vaccine. The study's findings and limits: Clonal diversity was possibly underestimated; the donors were predominantly white British and more often female. Two AZD1222 doses significantly raised spike-specific TCR breadth and depth over controls. The repertoires were collected only after the peak T cell response.

Germline CDR1 reads MNHEY; CDR2 reads SVGAGI. This CDR3 is built from 12 residues. The germline V and J ends were trimmed by 4 bases and 5 bases, with 5 bases remaining between them. Method: immunoSEQ multiplex PCR; TCRdb's copy keeps in-frame clones and lacks some. Of around 150,000 clones listed, roughly 94% are singletons. Only one count was recorded for this clone. Antigen unknown. V and J are TRBV6-5 and TRBJ1-4; no clear D gene. Specimen: peripheral blood, collected on day 0 of AZD1222 vaccination. This sequence was found in an adult in good health. The CDR3 region is CASSSGNEKLFF. CDR3 bases: TGTGCCAGCAGTTCGGGGAATGAAAAACTGTTTTTT.